Below, 5 T cell receptor beta chains from the same sample are listed, as sequenced in a study of PD-1 blockade in classical Hodgkin lymphoma. The assay was immunoSEQ multiplex PCR, and TCRdb's table has in-frame clones only and misses some. This sample has roughly 40,000 clones, with about 72% found just once. Every patient relapsed after autologous stem cell transplantation, and brentuximab vedotin exposure varied. Material: peripheral blood mononuclear cells (PBMCs), obtained at baseline. The receptors stem from a human donor with classical Hodgkin lymphoma.

The genes are TRBV6-1 and TRBJ1-1, with D possibly being TRBD1 (6 bases). V lost 6 bases, J lost 1 base, and 9 bases lay in between. This CDR3 region has 13 residues. Germline V lookup: CDR1 MNHNS, CDR2 SASEGT. This chain's CDR3 is CASSDRTNTEAFF. The CDR3 coding sequence is TGTGCCAGCAGCGACAGGACGAACACTGAAGCTTTCTTT.

The V call is TRBV25-1, the J call TRBJ2-7, with 11 bases identical to TRBD1. From germline, CDR1 is MGHDK and CDR2 SYGVNS. Losses at the gene ends were 3 bases for V and 2 bases for J; bases not matched to a gene: 6. The CDR3 is 16 residues long. Here the CDR3 reads CASSEGPGQGAYEQYF. As DNA, the CDR3 is TGTGCCAGCAGTGAGGGGCCGGGACAGGGGGCCTACGAGCAGTACTTC.

The chain couples TRBV27 to TRBJ2-1; TRBD1 matches 10 bases. The CDR3 loop spans 15 amino acids. From germline, CDR1 is MNHEY and CDR2 SMNVEV (reference sequence). V shed 5 bases and J 8 bases; nucleotides not matched to a gene: 9. In DNA, the CDR3 is TGTGCCAGCAGTGCGCCGGGACAGGGGACGTATGAGCAGTTCTTC. Translated: CASSAPGQGTYEQFF.

The chain links TRBV15 to TRBJ2-7, with D possibly being TRBD1 (5 bases). The CDR3 runs 15 residues. V lost 0 bases and J lost 3, with 12 bases in between. Germline loops: CDR1 LNHNV, CDR2 YYDKDF (reference sequence). The DNA for the CDR3 is TGTGCCACCAGCAGAGATTCTGGCCAGGGCTACGAGCAGTACTTC. It yields the protein CATSRDSGQGYEQYF.

The chain has TRBV7-9 and TRBJ2-1, with 8 bases that match TRBD2. V shed 2 bases, J shed 9 bases, and the junction held 9 bases outside the gene matches. Germline CDR1 and CDR2: SEHNR and FQNEAQ (reference sequence). The CDR3 length is 15 residues. The CDR3 loop reads CASSLMAGGGVEQFF. The CDR3 DNA is TGTGCCAGCAGCTTAATGGCGGGAGGAGGGGTTGAGCAGTTCTTC. Full variable domain (outside the CDR3, taken from reference TRBV7-9 and TRBJ2-1): DTGVSQNPRHKITKRGQNVTFRCDPISEHNRLYWYRQTLGQGPEFLTYFQNEAQLEKSRLLSDRFSAERPKGSFSTLEIQRTEQGDSAMYLCASSLMAGGGVEQFFGPGTRLTVL.